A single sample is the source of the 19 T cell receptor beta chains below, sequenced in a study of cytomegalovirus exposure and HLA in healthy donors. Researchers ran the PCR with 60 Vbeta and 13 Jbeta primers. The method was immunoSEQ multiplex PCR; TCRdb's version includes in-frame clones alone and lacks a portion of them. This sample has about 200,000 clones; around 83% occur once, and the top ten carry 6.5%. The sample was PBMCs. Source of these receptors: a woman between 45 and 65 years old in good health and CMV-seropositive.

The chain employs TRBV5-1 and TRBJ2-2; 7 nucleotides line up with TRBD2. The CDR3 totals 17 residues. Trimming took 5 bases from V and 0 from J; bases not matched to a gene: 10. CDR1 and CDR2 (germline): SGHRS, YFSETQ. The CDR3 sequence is CASRLSMGGSNTGELFF. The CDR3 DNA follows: TGCGCCAGCAGATTAAGCATGGGGGGGTCGAACACCGGGGAGCTGTTTTTT.

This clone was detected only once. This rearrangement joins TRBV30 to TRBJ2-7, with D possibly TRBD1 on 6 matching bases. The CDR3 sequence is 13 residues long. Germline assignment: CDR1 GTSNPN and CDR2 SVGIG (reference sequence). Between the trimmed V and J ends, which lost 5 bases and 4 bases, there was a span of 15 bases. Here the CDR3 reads CAWDRTGKYEQYF. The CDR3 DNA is TGTGCCTGGGACAGAACAGGGAAGTACGAGCAGTACTTC.

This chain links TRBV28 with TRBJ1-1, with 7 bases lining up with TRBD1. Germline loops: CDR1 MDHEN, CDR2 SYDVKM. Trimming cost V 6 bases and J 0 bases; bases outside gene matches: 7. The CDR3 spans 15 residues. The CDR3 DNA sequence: TGTGCCAGCAGGCCCCAGGGACAGATGAACACTGAAGCTTTCTTT. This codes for CASRPQGQMNTEAFF.

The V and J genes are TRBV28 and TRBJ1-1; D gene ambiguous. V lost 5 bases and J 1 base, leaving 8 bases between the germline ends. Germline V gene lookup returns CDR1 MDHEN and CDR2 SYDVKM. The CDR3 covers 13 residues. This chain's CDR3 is CASSRRENTEAFF. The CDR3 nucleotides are TGTGCCAGCAGTCGACGGGAGAACACTGAAGCTTTCTTT.

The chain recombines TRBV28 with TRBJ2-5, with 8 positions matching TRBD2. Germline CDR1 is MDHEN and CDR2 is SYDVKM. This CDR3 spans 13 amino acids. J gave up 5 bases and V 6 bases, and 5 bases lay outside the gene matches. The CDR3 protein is CASSRSGMETQYF. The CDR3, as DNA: TGTGCCAGCAGCCGTAGCGGGATGGAGACCCAGTACTTC.

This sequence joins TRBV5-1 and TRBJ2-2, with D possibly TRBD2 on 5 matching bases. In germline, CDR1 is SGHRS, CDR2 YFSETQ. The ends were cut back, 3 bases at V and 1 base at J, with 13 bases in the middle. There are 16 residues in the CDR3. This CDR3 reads CASSSTETMNTGELFF. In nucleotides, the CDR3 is TGCGCCAGCAGCTCAACAGAGACTATGAACACCGGGGAGCTGTTTTTT.

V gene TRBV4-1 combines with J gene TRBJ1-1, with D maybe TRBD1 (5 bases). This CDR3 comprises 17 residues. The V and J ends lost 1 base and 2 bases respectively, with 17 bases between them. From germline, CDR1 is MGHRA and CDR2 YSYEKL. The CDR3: CASSQGGQRRGNTEAFF. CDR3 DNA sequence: TGCGCCAGCAGCCAAGGCGGACAACGAAGGGGAAACACTGAAGCTTTCTTT.

The CDR3, as DNA: TGTGCCAGCAGTGAATTGGGAGTAGTCAACACCGGGGAGCTGTTTTTT. It specifies CASSELGVVNTGELFF. This chain uses TRBV2 with TRBJ2-2; weak D call: TRBD2 (5 bases). In germline, CDR1 is SNHLY, CDR2 FYNNEI. CDR3 length: 16 residues. The V and J ends lost 2 bases and 2 bases respectively, with 12 bases between them. The variable domain in full, with the rest retrieved from reference TRBV2 and TRBJ2-2, is EPEVTQTPSHQVTQMGQEVILRCVPISNHLYFYWYRQILGQKVEFLVSFYNNEISEKSEIFDDQFSVERPDGSNFTLKIRSTKLEDSAMYFCASSELGVVNTGELFFGEGSRLTVL.

The DNA for the CDR3 is TGTGCCAGTAGCCAGGACAGGGGATGGGGCAATCAGCCCCAGCATTTT. Its translation is CASSQDRGWGNQPQHF. The chain employs TRBV19 and TRBJ1-5; 9 nucleotides agree with TRBD1. This CDR3 has 16 residues. Germline lookup yields CDR1 LNHDA and CDR2 SQIVND (reference sequence). The ends lost 6 bases at V and 2 bases at J; junction bases unmatched: 8.

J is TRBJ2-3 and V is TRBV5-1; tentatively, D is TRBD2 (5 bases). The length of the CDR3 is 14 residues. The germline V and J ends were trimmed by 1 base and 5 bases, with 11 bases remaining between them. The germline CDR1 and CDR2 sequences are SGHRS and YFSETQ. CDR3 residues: CASSLWSGRDTQYF. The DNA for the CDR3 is TGCGCCAGCAGCTTGTGGAGCGGTCGAGATACGCAGTATTTT.

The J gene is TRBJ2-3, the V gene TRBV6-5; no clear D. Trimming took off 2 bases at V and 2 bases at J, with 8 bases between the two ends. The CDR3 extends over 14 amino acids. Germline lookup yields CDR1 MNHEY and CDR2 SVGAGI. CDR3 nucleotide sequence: TGTGCCAGCAGTTACGTTGGGCCCACAGATACGCAGTATTTT. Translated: CASSYVGPTDTQYF.

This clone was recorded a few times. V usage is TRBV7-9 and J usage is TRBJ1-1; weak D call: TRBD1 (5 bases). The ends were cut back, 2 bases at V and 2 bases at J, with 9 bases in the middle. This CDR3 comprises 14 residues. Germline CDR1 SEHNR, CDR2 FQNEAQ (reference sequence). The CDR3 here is CASSLQGFNTEAFF. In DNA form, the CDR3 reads TGTGCCAGCAGCTTACAGGGCTTTAACACTGAAGCTTTCTTT.

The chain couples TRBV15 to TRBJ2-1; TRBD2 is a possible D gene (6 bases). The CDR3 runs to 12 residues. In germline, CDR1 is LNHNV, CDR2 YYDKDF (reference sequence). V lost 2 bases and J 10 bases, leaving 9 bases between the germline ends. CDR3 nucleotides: TGTGCCACCAGCAGACGAAGCGGGGAGCAGTTCTTC. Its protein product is CATSRRSGEQFF.

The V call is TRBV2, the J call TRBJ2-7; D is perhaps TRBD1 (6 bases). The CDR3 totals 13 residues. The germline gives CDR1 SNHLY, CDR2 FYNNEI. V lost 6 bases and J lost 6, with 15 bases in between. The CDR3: CASRSQGSSEQYF. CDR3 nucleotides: TGTGCCAGCAGATCACAGGGTTCTTCCGAGCAGTACTTC. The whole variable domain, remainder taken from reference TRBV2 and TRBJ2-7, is EPEVTQTPSHQVTQMGQEVILRCVPISNHLYFYWYRQILGQKVEFLVSFYNNEISEKSEIFDDQFSVERPDGSNFTLKIRSTKLEDSAMYFCASRSQGSSEQYFGPGTRLTVT.

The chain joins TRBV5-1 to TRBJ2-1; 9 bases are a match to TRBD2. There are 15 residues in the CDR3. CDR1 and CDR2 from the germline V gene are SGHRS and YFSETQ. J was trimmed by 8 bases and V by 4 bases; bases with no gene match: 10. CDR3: CASSPGAGGRHEQFF. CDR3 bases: TGCGCCAGCAGCCCGGGGGCGGGAGGGAGGCATGAGCAGTTCTTC.

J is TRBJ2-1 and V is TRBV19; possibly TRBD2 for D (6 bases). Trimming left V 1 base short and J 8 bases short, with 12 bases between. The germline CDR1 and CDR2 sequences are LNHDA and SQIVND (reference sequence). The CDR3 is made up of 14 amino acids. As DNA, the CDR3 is TGTGCCAGTAGTATAGGAGGGGAGCGGGATGAGCAGTTCTTC. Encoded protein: CASSIGGERDEQFF. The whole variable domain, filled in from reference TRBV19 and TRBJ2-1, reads DGGITQSPKYLFRKEGQNVTLSCEQNLNHDAMYWYRQDPGQGLRLIYYSQIVNDFQKGDIAEGYSVSREKKESFPLTVTSAQKNPTAFYLCASSIGGERDEQFFGPGTRLTVL.

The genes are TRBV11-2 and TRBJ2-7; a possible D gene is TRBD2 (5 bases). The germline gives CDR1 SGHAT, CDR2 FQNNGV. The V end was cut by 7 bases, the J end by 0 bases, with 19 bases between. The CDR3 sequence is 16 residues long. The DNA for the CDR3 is TGTGCCAGCACCCCAATATGGGCACGGGGCTCCTACGAGCAGTACTTC. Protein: CASTPIWARGSYEQYF.

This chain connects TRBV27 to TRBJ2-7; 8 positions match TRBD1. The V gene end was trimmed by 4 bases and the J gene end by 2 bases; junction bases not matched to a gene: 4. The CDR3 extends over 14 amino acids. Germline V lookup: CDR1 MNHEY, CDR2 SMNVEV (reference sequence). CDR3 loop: CASSYQGATYEQYF. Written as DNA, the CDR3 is TGTGCCAGCAGTTACCAGGGGGCCACCTACGAGCAGTACTTC.

CDR3 coding DNA: TGCGCCAGCAGCTTGGAAGGACTAGCCTACGAGCAGTACTTC. This sequence encodes CASSLEGLAYEQYF. V and J are TRBV5-1 and TRBJ2-7, with 7 positions matching TRBD2. V gave up 0 bases and J gave up 2 bases; unmatched junction bases: 2. CDR3 size: 14 residues. Germline CDR1 and CDR2: SGHRS and YFSETQ.